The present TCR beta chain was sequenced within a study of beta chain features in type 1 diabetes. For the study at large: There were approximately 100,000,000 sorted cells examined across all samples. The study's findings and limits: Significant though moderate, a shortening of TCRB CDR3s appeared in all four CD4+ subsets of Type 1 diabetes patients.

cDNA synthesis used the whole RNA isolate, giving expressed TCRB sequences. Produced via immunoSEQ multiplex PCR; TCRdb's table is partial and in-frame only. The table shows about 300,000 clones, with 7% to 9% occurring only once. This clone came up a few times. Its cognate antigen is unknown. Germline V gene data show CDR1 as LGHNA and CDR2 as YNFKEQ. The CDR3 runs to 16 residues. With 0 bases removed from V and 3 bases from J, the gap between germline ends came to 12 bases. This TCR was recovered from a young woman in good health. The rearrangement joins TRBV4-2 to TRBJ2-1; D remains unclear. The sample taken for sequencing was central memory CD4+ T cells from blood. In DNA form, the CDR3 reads TGTGCCAGCAGCCAAGAGCCCCCCCCGAACTACAATGAGCAGTTCTTC. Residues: CASSQEPPPNYNEQFF.